A selection of T cell receptor beta chains follows, all from one sample in a study of monozygotic twins with inflammatory bowel disease. TCRdb re-called the 5' RACE reads and shows each CDR3 protein once, DNA omitted. Listed are about 330,000 distinct CDR3 sequences; approximately 2% falls within the top ten. Sequencing used blood. All receptors derive from a human donor with ulcerative colitis or Crohn's disease, or a healthy co-twin of an affected twin (not recorded which). Both conserved end residues are part of each CDR3.

V	J	length	CDR3
TRBV6-1	TRBJ2-3	15	CASTQDSLGTDTQYF
TRBV5-1	TRBJ2-3	14	CASSGDSGRDTQYF
TRBV20-1	TRBJ1-2	14	CSASWLGRGLGYTF
TRBV9	TRBJ2-5	15	CASSPRDRLGETQYF
TRBV7-3	TRBJ1-6	17	CASSLRGSSGGLSPLHF
TRBV7-2	TRBJ2-2	16	CASSLGVLSNTGELFF
TRBV28	TRBJ1-2	13	CASGQGAVLSYTF
TRBV20-1	TRBJ1-5	18	CSASRVIGASGANQPQHF
TRBV20-1	TRBJ1-3	15	CSARSQPISGNTIYF
TRBV5-4	TRBJ1-1	14	CASSPWGGWTEAFF
TRBV7-3	TRBJ2-1	14	CASSSTGLYNEQFF
TRBV13	TRBJ2-3	13	CASLQMGTDTQYF
TRBV28	TRBJ2-7	14	CASSFGQGWDEQYF
TRBV12-3/TRBV12-4	TRBJ2-7	13	CASRAGVTYEQYF
TRBV28	TRBJ1-5	17	CASSSTRTLVSNQPQHF
TRBV6-1	TRBJ1-2	15	CASRGEGVGGYGYTF
TRBV4-1	TRBJ2-5	15	CASSQVGLAQETQYF
TRBV20-1	TRBJ1-1	14	CSAPEGALNTEAFF
TRBV30	TRBJ1-4	12	CAWGGRHEKLFF
TRBV7-6	TRBJ2-3	19	CASSSAMGQKHPITDTQYF
TRBV5-1	TRBJ2-3	17	CASSLTLGTGSQDTQYF
TRBV20-1	TRBJ1-4	15	CSAREGGPTNEKLFF